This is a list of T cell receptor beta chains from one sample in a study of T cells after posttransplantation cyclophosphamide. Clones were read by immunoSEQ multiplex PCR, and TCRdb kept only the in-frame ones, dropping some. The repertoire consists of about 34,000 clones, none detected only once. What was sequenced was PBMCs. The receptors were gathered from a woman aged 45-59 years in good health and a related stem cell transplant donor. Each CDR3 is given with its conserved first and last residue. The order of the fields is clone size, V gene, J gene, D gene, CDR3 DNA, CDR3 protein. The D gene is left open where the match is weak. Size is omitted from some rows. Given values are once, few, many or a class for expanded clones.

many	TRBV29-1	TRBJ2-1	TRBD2	TGCAGCGTTGACGAAGCGGGAGACGATGAGCAGTTCTTC	CSVDEAGDDEQFF
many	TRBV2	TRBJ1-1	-	TGTGCCAGCACCTCCCAGGGAGTCGAGACTGAAGCTTTCTTT	CASTSQGVETEAFF
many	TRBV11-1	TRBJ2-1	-	TGTGCCAGCAGCTTGGCTTTAAGAAATCAGCAGTTCTTC	CASSLALRNQQFF
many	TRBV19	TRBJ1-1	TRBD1	TGTGCCAGTATAAGAGGGGGCGCGAGCACTGAAGCTTTCTTT	CASIRGGASTEAFF
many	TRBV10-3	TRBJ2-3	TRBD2	TGTGCCATCCCCCGATCAGAGAATGCGACTAGCGGGATCCCCCCCACAGATACGCAGTATTTT	CAIPRSENATSGIPPTDTQYF
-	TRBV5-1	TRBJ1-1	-	TGCGCCAGCAGCTTGGAATGGTTTGGACAAGTGAACACTGAAGCTTTCTTT	CASSLEWFGQVNTEAFF
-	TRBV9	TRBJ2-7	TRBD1	TGTGCCAGCAGCGTAGGGGCAGGGGGCCCCCCCTACGAGCAGTACTTC	CASSVGAGGPPYEQYF
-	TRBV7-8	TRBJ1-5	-	TGTGCCAGCAGCGGGACACCTTATAGCAATCAGCCCCAGCATTTT	CASSGTPYSNQPQHF
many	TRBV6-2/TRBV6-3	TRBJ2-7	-	TGTGCCAGCAGTTCCCGCGACTACGAGCAGTACTTC	CASSSRDYEQYF
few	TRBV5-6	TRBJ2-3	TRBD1	TGTGCCAGCAGCCCCGGGACAGGGTCCCCAGATACGCAGTATTTT	CASSPGTGSPDTQYF
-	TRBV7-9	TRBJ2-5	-	TGTGCCAGCAGCTCTCAGGGTTTTGGAGAGACCCAGTACTTC	CASSSQGFGETQYF
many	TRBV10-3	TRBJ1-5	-	TGTGCCATCAATAGCGGGGGTGATCAGCCCCAGCATTTT	CAINSGGDQPQHF
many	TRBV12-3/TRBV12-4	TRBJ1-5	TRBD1	TGTGCCAGCAGTTTAGGGACAGGGGGCAATCAGCCCCAGCATTTT	CASSLGTGGNQPQHF